The TCR beta chain under discussion was sequenced for a study of blood T cell repertoires in COVID-19. Study-level information: T cells, B-cell-depleted T cells, or PBMCs provided the cDNA or gDNA that served as material.

The length of the CDR3 is 12 residues. V lost 7 bases and J 7 bases, leaving 14 bases between the germline ends. The V gene's germline CDR1 is LNHDA and CDR2 SQIVND (reference sequence). In the original analysis: The authors estimated nucleated cell counts from reference gene primer amplification. Assay: immunoSEQ multiplex PCR; the TCRdb copy retains only in-frame clones and omits some. V and J calls and clone size follow that table, whereas D and trimming were derived from the DNA. The data show 200,000 or so clones, more than 75% seen once. The chain combines TRBV19 with TRBJ2-7; tentative D call: TRBD1 (5 bases). Sequences were obtained from peripheral blood. The TCR originated in a man aged 50-59 years with acute or convalescent COVID-19. The CDR3 DNA reads as TGTGCCAGTATGGACAACGCTCGAGAGCAGTACTTC. This translates into CASMDNAREQYF.